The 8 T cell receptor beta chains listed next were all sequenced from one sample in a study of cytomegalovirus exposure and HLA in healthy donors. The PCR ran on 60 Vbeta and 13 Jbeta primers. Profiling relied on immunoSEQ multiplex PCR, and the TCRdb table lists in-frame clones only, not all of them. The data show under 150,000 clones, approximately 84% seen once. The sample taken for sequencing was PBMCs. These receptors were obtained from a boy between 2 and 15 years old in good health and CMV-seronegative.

The CDR3 region has the DNA TGTGCCAGCAGCTTGGCACTAGCGGGCACCTACGAGCAGTACTTC. The encoded protein is CASSLALAGTYEQYF. The chain combines TRBV11-2 with TRBJ2-7; 9 nucleotides align to TRBD2. The CDR3 sequence is 15 residues long. In germline, CDR1 is SGHAT, CDR2 FQNNGV. Trimming removed 3 bases from V and 2 bases from J; junction bases left unmatched: 5.

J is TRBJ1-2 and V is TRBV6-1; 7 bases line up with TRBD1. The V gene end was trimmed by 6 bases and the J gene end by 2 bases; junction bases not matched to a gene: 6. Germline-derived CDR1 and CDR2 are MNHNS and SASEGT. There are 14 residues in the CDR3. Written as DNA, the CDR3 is TGTGCCAGCAGGGGGACGGGACAGAACTATGGCTACACCTTC. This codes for CASRGTGQNYGYTF.

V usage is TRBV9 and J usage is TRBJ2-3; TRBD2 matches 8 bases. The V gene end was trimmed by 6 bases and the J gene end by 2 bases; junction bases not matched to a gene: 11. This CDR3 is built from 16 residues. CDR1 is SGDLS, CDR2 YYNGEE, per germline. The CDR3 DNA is TGTGCCAGCACCCCGGGACTAGTGGGAATCACAGATACGCAGTATTTT. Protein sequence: CASTPGLVGITDTQYF.

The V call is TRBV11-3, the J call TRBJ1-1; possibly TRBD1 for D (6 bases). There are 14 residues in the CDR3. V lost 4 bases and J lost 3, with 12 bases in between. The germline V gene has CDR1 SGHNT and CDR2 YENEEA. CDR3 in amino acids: CASSSGHADTEAFF. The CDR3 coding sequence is TGTGCCAGCAGCTCGGGACACGCGGACACTGAAGCTTTCTTT.

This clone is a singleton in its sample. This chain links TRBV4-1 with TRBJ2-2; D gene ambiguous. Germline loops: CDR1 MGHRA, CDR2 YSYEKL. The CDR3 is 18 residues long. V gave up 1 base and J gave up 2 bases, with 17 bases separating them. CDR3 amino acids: CASSQGAPYETNTGELFF. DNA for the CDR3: TGCGCCAGCAGCCAAGGAGCCCCCTATGAGACTAACACCGGGGAGCTGTTTTTT.

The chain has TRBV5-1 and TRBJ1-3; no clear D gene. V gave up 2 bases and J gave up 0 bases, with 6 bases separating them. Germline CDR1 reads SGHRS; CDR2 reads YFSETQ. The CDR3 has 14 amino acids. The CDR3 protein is CASSFGGSGNTIYF. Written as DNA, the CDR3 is TGCGCCAGCAGCTTTGGCGGCTCTGGAAACACCATATATTTT.

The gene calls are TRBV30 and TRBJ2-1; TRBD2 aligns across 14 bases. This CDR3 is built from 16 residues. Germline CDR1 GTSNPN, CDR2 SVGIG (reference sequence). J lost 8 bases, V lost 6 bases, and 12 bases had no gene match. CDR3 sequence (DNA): TGTGCCTGTTCTCCGGGACTAGCGGGAGTTATGTATGAGCAGTTCTTC. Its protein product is CACSPGLAGVMYEQFF. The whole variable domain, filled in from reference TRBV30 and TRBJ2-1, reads SQTIHQWPATLVQPVGSPLSLECTVEGTSNPNLYWYRQAAGRGLQLLFYSVGIGQISSEVPQNLSASRPQDRQFILSSKKLLLSDSGFYLCACSPGLAGVMYEQFFGPGTRLTVL.

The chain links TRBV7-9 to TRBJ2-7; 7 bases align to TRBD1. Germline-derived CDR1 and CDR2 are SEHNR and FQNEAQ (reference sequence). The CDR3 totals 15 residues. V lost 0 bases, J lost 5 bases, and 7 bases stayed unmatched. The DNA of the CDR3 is TGTGCCAGCAGCTTAGCAGGGGGCTCCCCGGACGAGCAGTACTTC. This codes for CASSLAGGSPDEQYF.